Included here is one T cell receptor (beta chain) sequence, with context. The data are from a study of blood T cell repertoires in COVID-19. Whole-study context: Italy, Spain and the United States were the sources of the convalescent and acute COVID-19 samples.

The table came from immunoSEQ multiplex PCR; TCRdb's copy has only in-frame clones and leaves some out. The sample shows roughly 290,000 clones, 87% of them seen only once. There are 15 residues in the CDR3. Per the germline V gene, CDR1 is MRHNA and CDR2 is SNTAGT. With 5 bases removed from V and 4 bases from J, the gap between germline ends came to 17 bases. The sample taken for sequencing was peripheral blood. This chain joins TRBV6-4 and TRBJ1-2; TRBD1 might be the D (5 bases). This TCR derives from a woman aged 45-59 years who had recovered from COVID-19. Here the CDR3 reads CASSQNSGGSYGYTF. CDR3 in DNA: TGTGCCAGCAGTCAAAACTCCGGGGGATCCTATGGCTACACCTTC.